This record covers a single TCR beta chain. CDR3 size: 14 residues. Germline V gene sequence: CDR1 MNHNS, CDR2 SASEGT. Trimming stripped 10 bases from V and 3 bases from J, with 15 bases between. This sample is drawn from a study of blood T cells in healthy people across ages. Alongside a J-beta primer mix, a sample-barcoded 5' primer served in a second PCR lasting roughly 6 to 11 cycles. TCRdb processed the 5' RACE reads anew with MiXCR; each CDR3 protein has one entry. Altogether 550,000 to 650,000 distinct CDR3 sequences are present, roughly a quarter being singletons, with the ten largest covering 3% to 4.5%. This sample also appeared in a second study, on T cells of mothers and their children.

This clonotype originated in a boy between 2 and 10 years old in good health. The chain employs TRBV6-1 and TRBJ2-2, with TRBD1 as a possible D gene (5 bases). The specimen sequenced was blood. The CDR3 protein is CATLPDSYTGELFF. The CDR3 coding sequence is TGTGCCACCCTTCCCGACAGCTACACCGGGGAGCTGTTTTTT.